This TCR beta chain was sequenced for a study of blood T cell repertoires in COVID-19. Looking at the study overall: Collection of acute and convalescent COVID-19 samples took place in the United States, Italy and Spain. T cells, B-cell-depleted T cells, or PBMCs provided the cDNA or gDNA that served as material.

Source study methods: Reference gene primer amplification gave estimated nucleated cell counts. Profiling relied on immunoSEQ multiplex PCR, and the TCRdb table lists in-frame clones only, not all of them. The DNA gave D and trimming, while V, J and clone size come from that table. The sample consists of about 170,000 clones, 80% to 85% of them appearing once. From germline, CDR1 is MGHRA and CDR2 YSYEKL. V shed 2 bases and J 2 bases; nucleotides not matched to a gene: 9. The CDR3 contains 17 residues. The receptor's source is a woman between 65 and 79 years old with COVID-19, enrolled during active disease. The J gene is TRBJ2-5, the V gene TRBV4-1; 9 positions match TRBD2. What was sequenced was peripheral blood. The CDR3 is CASSQPLASGAQETQYF. CDR3 nucleotides: TGCGCCAGCAGCCAACCCTTGGCTAGCGGGGCGCAAGAGACCCAGTACTTC.